Listed here are 30 T cell receptor beta chains from one sample, sequenced in a study of blood T cell repertoires in COVID-19 (dated by TCRdb to the early 2020s). Library preparation used the immunoSEQ multiplex PCR assay. TCRdb's version of the immuneACCESS table is confined to in-frame rearrangements and falls short of the full clone set. An unresolved V gene accounts for under half of the shortfall where checked; the remainder is of unknown origin. In this sample the table shows 250,000 or so clones, about 88% of which occur a single time. The top ten constitute 0.99% of the sample. Sequencing input: peripheral blood. The receptors derive from a woman in her 40s who had recovered from COVID-19.

The chain employs TRBV10-3 and TRBJ1-3; D call uncertain. The CDR3 is 15 residues long. V lost 7 bases and J lost 0, with 13 bases in between. CDR1 and CDR2 from the germline V gene are ENHRY and SYGVKD. The CDR3 loop reads CAINPGVLSGNTIYF. As DNA, the CDR3 is TGTGCCATCAACCCCGGGGTGCTCTCTGGAAACACCATATATTTT.

This chain connects TRBV6-2 or TRBV6-3 to TRBJ2-7, with TRBD2 identical over 8 bases. The V gene's germline CDR1 is MNHEY and CDR2 SVGEGT. The CDR3 is made up of 14 amino acids. With 6 bases clipped from V and 0 bases from J, the junction kept 4 bases outside the gene matches. CDR3 sequence: CASSRGGSSYEQYV. In DNA form, the CDR3 reads TGTGCCAGCAGCCGGGGGGGGAGCTCCTACGAGCAGTACGTC.

The chain recombines TRBV29-1 with TRBJ1-1; D is unclear. Trimming cost V 0 bases and J 5 bases, with 10 bases left between them. The CDR3 extends over 13 amino acids. The germline gives CDR1 SQVTM, CDR2 ANQGSEA. The CDR3 DNA reads TGCAGCGTTGAAGATCGGAGGAGAACTGAAGCTTTCTTT. It specifies CSVEDRRRTEAFF.

This clone was detected a few times. This rearrangement joins TRBV5-6 to TRBJ2-1; 9 nucleotides line up with TRBD2. The CDR3 is 17 amino acids. The ends lost 0 bases at V and 5 bases at J; junction bases unmatched: 9. CDR1 SGHDT and CDR2 YYEEEE come from the germline V gene. The CDR3 protein is CASSLVASGIGHNEQFF. The CDR3 coding sequence is TGTGCCAGCAGCTTGGTGGCTAGCGGGATCGGGCACAATGAGCAGTTCTTC.

This clone was observed a single time. The chain carries TRBV19 and TRBJ2-5, with 8 nucleotides matching TRBD2. Per germline, CDR1 LNHDA and CDR2 SQIVND (reference sequence). V trimming: 4 bases; J trimming: 2 bases; junction bases outside the gene matches: 3. This CDR3 region has 14 residues. The CDR3 protein is CASSTASGQETQYF. The DNA of the CDR3 is TGTGCCAGTAGTACGGCTAGCGGGCAAGAGACCCAGTACTTC.

The chain uses TRBV6-4 and TRBJ2-7; no firm D call. V lost 9 bases and J 7 bases, leaving 16 bases between the germline ends. The CDR3 runs to 12 residues. The V gene's germline CDR1 is MRHNA and CDR2 SNTAGT. This CDR3 is CARTTQAGEQYV. The CDR3 region has the DNA TGTGCCAGAACCACTCAGGCTGGTGAGCAGTACGTC.

V usage is TRBV6-5 and J usage is TRBJ1-1; TRBD1 agrees at 10 bases. CDR1 is MNHEY, CDR2 SVGAGI, per germline. CDR3 size: 15 residues. Trimming cost V 6 bases and J 5 bases; bases outside gene matches: 9. CDR3: CASSPTTGGLTEAFF. Written as DNA, the CDR3 is TGTGCCAGCAGCCCCACGACAGGGGGCTTGACTGAAGCTTTCTTT.

The V gene is TRBV10-3, the J gene TRBJ2-5; a possible D gene is TRBD2 (5 bases). The CDR3 is 10 residues long. The V gene's germline CDR1 is ENHRY and CDR2 SYGVKD. The V gene lost 10 bases and the J gene lost 3 bases, with 6 bases spanning the gap. For the CDR3, the DNA is TGTGCCACCGGGGAAGAGACCCAGTACTTC. It specifies CATGEETQYF.

This clone was seen a handful of times. The rearrangement links TRBV5-4 to TRBJ2-3, with a possible D match to TRBD2 (7 bases). The ends were cut back, 0 bases at V and 6 bases at J, with 14 bases in the middle. This CDR3 spans 15 amino acids. The V gene's germline CDR1 is SGHNT and CDR2 YYREEE (reference sequence). Written as DNA, the CDR3 is TGTGCCAGCAGCTTGGGCGGGGGCGGACGGGATACGCAGTATTTT. It yields the protein CASSLGGGGRDTQYF.

This rearrangement joins TRBV6-5 to TRBJ1-2, with TRBD1 matching 7 bases. J was trimmed by 4 bases and V by 4 bases; bases with no gene match: 6. The CDR3 covers 14 residues. The germline V gene has CDR1 MNHEY and CDR2 SVGAGI. Here the CDR3 DNA reads TGTGCCAGCAGTTGGGCAGGGGGGTCCTATGGCTACACCTTC. This encodes CASSWAGGSYGYTF.

The rearrangement joins TRBV3-1 (or the pseudogene TRBV3-2) to TRBJ2-7, with 12 bases lining up with TRBD1. The CDR3 has 15 residues. Trimming took 4 bases from V and 5 from J; bases not matched to a gene: 6. Looked up from germline, CDR1 is LGHDT and CDR2 is YNNKEL (reference sequence). The CDR3 sequence is CASSLAGTGGNEQYF. The CDR3 nucleotides are TGTGCCAGCAGCCTCGCTGGGACAGGGGGCAACGAGCAGTACTTC.

The chain uses TRBV29-1 and TRBJ2-5; D unresolved. Trimming took off 5 bases at V and 2 bases at J, with 9 bases between the two ends. The CDR3 runs 12 residues. Germline V gives CDR1 SQVTM, CDR2 ANQGSEA. The DNA of the CDR3 is TGCAGCGTTTGGGCAGAACAAGAGACCCAGTACTTC. Protein product: CSVWAEQETQYF.

This rearrangement joins TRBV5-1 to TRBJ1-3; weak D call: TRBD1 (5 bases). The germline V and J ends were trimmed by 0 bases and 4 bases, with 14 bases remaining between them. The CDR3 runs to 16 residues. The germline gives CDR1 SGHRS, CDR2 YFSETQ. CDR3 region: CASSLAGSAWGNTIYF. In DNA form, the CDR3 reads TGCGCCAGCAGCTTGGCAGGGTCGGCGTGGGGAAACACCATATATTTT.

This clone was recorded only once. This chain uses TRBV30 with TRBJ2-1; the match to TRBD2 covers 9 bases. The CDR3 is 15 amino acids. Germline CDR1 and CDR2: GTSNPN and SVGIG (reference sequence). The V gene end was trimmed by 1 base and the J gene end by 9 bases; junction bases not matched to a gene: 10. The CDR3 sequence is CAWSGGAGGPGEQFF. The CDR3 nucleotides read TGTGCCTGGAGTGGCGGCGCGGGAGGGCCCGGTGAGCAGTTCTTC.

This chain connects TRBV10-3 to TRBJ1-3; 10 bases map to TRBD1. The CDR3 covers 19 residues. Trimming cost V 4 bases and J 0 bases; bases outside gene matches: 12. Germline CDR1 ENHRY, CDR2 SYGVKD. CDR3 in DNA: TGTGCCATCAGTGCTCCGGGACAGGGGCTATTATCCTCTGGAAACACCATATATTTT. Protein: CAISAPGQGLLSSGNTIYF.

The rearrangement uses TRBV7-2 and TRBJ2-5, with 8 bases that match TRBD1. J lost 10 bases, V lost 1 base, and 5 bases had no gene match. This CDR3 is 13 amino acids long. CDR1 and CDR2 (germline): SGHTA, FQGNSA. DNA of the CDR3: TGTGCCAGCAGCTTAGAGGGACAGGCGAGCCAGTACTTC. This translates into CASSLEGQASQYF.

The chain uses TRBV11-3 and TRBJ2-7; D not certain. V lost 1 base and J 1 base, leaving 8 bases between the germline ends. The CDR3 totals 14 residues. The germline V gene encodes CDR1 SGHNT and CDR2 YENEEA. The CDR3 protein is CASSLGGPSYEQYV. The CDR3 DNA reads as TGTGCCAGCAGCTTAGGCGGTCCGTCCTACGAGCAGTACGTC.

The rearrangement links TRBV5-1 to TRBJ2-3; D is unresolved. CDR3 size: 12 residues. Looked up from germline, CDR1 is SGHRS and CDR2 is YFSETQ. The V end was cut by 4 bases, the J end by 0 bases, with 3 bases between. The CDR3: CASSPSTDTQYF. The CDR3 region has the DNA TGCGCCAGCAGCCCTAGCACAGATACGCAGTATTTT.

V gene TRBV7-2 combines with J gene TRBJ2-3; a possible D gene is TRBD1 (5 bases). Germline V lookup: CDR1 SGHTA, CDR2 FQGNSA. The CDR3 consists of 16 residues. Deletions cut 6 bases from V and 0 bases from J, with 16 bases between. This chain's CDR3 is CASSPPGRSSTDTQYF. The DNA for the CDR3 is TGTGCCAGCAGTCCCCCAGGGCGATCTAGCACAGATACGCAGTATTTT.

This clone was seen a handful of times. This chain connects TRBV5-1 to TRBJ1-2; 7 nucleotides match TRBD1. The CDR3 spans 15 residues. The ends lost 5 bases at V and 5 bases at J; junction bases unmatched: 12. Germline V lookup: CDR1 SGHRS, CDR2 YFSETQ. DNA for the CDR3: TGCGCCAGCAGTAGGGACAGCCCGCGGCTATATGGCTACACCTTC. Encoded protein: CASSRDSPRLYGYTF.

The rearrangement links TRBV6-5 to TRBJ2-5, with TRBD2 as a possible D gene (5 bases). V lost 6 bases and J lost 4, with 18 bases in between. The germline V gene has CDR1 MNHEY and CDR2 SVGAGI. The CDR3 is 15 amino acids. The CDR3 sequence is CASRPTGGLVETQYF. CDR3 bases: TGTGCCAGCAGGCCAACCGGAGGTCTCGTAGAGACCCAGTACTTC.

The rearrangement joins TRBV4-2 to TRBJ1-5; D ambiguous. V lost 4 bases and J lost 7, with 11 bases in between. The CDR3 loop spans 13 amino acids. The V gene's germline CDR1 is LGHNA and CDR2 YNFKEQ. CDR3 bases: TGTGCCAGCAGCCGGCTGCCGGGGCAGCCCCAGCATTTT. Amino acids: CASSRLPGQPQHF.

J is TRBJ1-1 and V is TRBV13; 10 nucleotides agree with TRBD1. Losses at the gene ends were 5 bases for V and 4 bases for J; bases not matched to a gene: 13. In germline, CDR1 is PRHDT, CDR2 FYEKMQ (reference sequence). CDR3 length: 17 amino acids. The CDR3 loop is CASSPWGQGRSSTEAFF. CDR3 in DNA: TGTGCCAGCAGCCCATGGGGACAGGGGAGGAGTTCCACTGAAGCTTTCTTT.

V and J are TRBV30 and TRBJ1-6; D perhaps matches TRBD1 (6 bases). V lost 1 base, J lost 9 bases, and 19 bases lay in between. Germline lookup yields CDR1 GTSNPN and CDR2 SVGIG (reference sequence). The CDR3 has 16 amino acids. The CDR3 region is CAWSERGGLGGSPLHF. The CDR3 DNA sequence: TGTGCCTGGAGTGAGCGGGGGGGCCTGGGGGGTTCACCCCTCCACTTT. The full variable domain, its missing parts supplied by reference TRBV30 and TRBJ1-6, is SQTIHQWPATLVQPVGSPLSLECTVEGTSNPNLYWYRQAAGRGLQLLFYSVGIGQISSEVPQNLSASRPQDRQFILSSKKLLLSDSGFYLCAWSERGGLGGSPLHFGNGTRLTVT.

This sequence joins TRBV12-3 or TRBV12-4 and TRBJ1-6; D is perhaps TRBD1 (6 bases). V lost 5 bases and J 7 bases, leaving 9 bases between the germline ends. This CDR3 is built from 13 residues. In DNA, the CDR3 is TGTGCCAGCAGTCTCCAGGGGAATTCACCCCTCCACTTT. Translating gives CASSLQGNSPLHF.

This clone was seen a handful of times. V gene TRBV5-4 combines with J gene TRBJ1-1; D perhaps matches TRBD1 (5 bases). V gave up 2 bases and J gave up 8 bases, with 13 bases separating them. The CDR3 is 13 residues long. Germline V gene data show CDR1 as SGHNT and CDR2 as YYREEE (reference sequence). This chain's CDR3 is CASSFGAGWEAFF. The CDR3 region has the DNA TGTGCCAGCAGCTTTGGGGCAGGTTGGGAAGCTTTCTTT.

The rearrangement uses TRBV18 and TRBJ2-5; a possible D gene is TRBD2 (6 bases). Germline V lookup: CDR1 KGHSH, CDR2 LQKENI. The CDR3 has 16 amino acids. Trimming removed 3 bases at V and 0 bases at J, with 14 bases between. CDR3 DNA sequence: TGTGCCAGCTCACCCCTCGTTGGAGGGTACCAAGAGACCCAGTACTTC. This encodes CASSPLVGGYQETQYF.

This rearrangement joins TRBV7-9 to TRBJ1-2; no clear D gene. The CDR3 extends over 12 amino acids. V lost 5 bases to trimming and J lost 4 bases, with 8 bases between them. Germline V gene sequence: CDR1 SEHNR, CDR2 FQNEAQ (reference sequence). The CDR3 sequence is CASSQAPYGYTF. The CDR3 DNA reads as TGTGCCAGCAGCCAGGCACCCTATGGCTACACCTTC.

V gene TRBV11-3 combines with J gene TRBJ1-5, with a possible D match to TRBD1 (6 bases). The V end lost 0 bases, the J end lost 0 bases, and 9 bases lay between the germline ends. Germline CDR1 SGHNT, CDR2 YENEEA. The CDR3 contains 16 residues. The chain's CDR3 is CASSLDRTASNQPQHF. DNA for the CDR3: TGTGCCAGCAGCTTAGATCGGACAGCTAGCAATCAGCCCCAGCATTTT.

This chain links TRBV11-3 with TRBJ2-5; TRBD2 matches 10 bases. V trimming: 5 bases; J trimming: 4 bases; junction bases outside the gene matches: 7. The CDR3 covers 15 residues. Germline V gives CDR1 SGHNT, CDR2 YENEEA. The CDR3 nucleotides read TGTGCCAGCAGCAGGACTAGCGGAGGGGTAGAGACCCAGTACTTC. Protein product: CASSRTSGGVETQYF.